The clone carrying this T cell receptor beta chain was seen a handful of times. The sample is drawn from a study of T cells after yellow fever vaccination. About the study: Preparation of the low-cell-number fractions used SMART-Seq v4 Ultra Low Input.

The CDR3 is 19 amino acids. V lost 0 bases to trimming and J lost 0 bases; unmatched junction nucleotides: 8. Germline assignment: CDR1 SGHTA and CDR2 FQGNSA. TCRdb itself ran the 5' RACE reads through MiXCR, one entry per CDR3 protein. Of under 300,000 distinct CDR3 sequences in the sample, about 7% were seen once. The V gene is TRBV7-2, the J gene TRBJ2-3, with TRBD2 identical over 11 bases. The sequence came from a man between 25 and 39 years old who received the YFV17D yellow fever vaccine. Sequenced material: CD4+ T cells sorted from PBMCs, taken 15 days after the yellow fever booster vaccination. The CDR3 is CASSLALGLAEPSTDTQYF. The CDR3 DNA reads TGTGCCAGCAGCTTAGCCCTGGGACTAGCGGAACCTAGCACAGATACGCAGTATTTT. The full variable domain, with the rest looked up from reference TRBV7-2 and TRBJ2-3, is GAGVSQSPSNKVTEKGKDVELRCDPISGHTALYWYRQSLGQGLEFLIYFQGNSAPDKSGLPSDRFSAERTGGSVSTLTIQRTQQEDSAVYLCASSLALGLAEPSTDTQYFGPGTRLTVL.